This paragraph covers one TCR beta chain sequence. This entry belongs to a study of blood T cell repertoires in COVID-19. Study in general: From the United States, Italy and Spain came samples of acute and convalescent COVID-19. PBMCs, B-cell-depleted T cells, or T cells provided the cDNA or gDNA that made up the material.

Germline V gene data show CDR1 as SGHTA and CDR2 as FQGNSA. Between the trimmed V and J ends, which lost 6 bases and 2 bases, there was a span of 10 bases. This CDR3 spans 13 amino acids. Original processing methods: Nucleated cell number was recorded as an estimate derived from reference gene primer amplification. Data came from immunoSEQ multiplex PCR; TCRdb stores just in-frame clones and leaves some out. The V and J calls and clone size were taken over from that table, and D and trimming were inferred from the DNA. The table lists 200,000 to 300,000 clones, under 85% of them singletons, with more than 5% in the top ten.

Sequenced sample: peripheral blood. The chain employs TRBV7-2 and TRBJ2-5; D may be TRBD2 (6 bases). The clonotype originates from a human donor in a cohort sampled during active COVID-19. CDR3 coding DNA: TGTGCCAGCAGTCCAGGGAGGCAAGAGACCCAGTACTTC. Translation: CASSPGRQETQYF.